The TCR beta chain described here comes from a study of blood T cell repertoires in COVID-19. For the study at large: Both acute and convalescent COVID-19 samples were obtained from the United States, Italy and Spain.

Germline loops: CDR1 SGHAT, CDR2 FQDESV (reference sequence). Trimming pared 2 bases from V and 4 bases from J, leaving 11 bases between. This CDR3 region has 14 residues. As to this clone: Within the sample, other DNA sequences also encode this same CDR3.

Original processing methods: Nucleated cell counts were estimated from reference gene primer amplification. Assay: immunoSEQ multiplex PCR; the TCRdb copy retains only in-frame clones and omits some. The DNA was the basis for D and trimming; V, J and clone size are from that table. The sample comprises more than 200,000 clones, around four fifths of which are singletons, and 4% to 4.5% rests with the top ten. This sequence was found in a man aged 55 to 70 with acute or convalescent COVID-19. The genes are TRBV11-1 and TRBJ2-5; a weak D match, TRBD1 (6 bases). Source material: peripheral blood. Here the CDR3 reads CASSLRGSGETQYF. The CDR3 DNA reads TGTGCCAGCAGCTTAAGGGGGTCAGGAGAGACCCAGTACTTC.